This TCR beta chain derives from a study of cytomegalovirus exposure and HLA in healthy donors. Study-wide results and limits: The authors later linked a missense DCLRE1C variant to TCR beta V- and J-gene trimming. A later analysis by the authors found several of the most significant clusters apparently linked to common viral pathogens.

Concerning this clone: What it binds is unknown.

CDR3 length: 15 residues. Germline V gene lookup returns CDR1 SNHLY and CDR2 FYNNEI. Trimming shortened V by 6 bases and J by 8 bases, and 20 bases separated the two germline ends. The PCR had 60 Vbeta and 13 Jbeta primers. Clones were read by immunoSEQ multiplex PCR, and TCRdb kept only the in-frame ones, dropping some. Of 150,000 to 200,000 clones in the sample, about four fifths were seen once. The specimen sequenced was PBMCs. This sequence joins TRBV2 and TRBJ2-1, with a tentative D call TRBD2 (7 bases). The receptor was isolated from a middle-aged man in good health and CMV-seropositive. The CDR3 region is CASSRGGLAEDEQFF. CDR3 sequence (DNA): TGTGCCAGCAGCCGAGGGGGGCTAGCGGAAGATGAGCAGTTCTTC.